The 11 T cell receptor beta chains in this list originate from one sample, sequenced in a study of blood T cell repertoires in COVID-19. Some clones are missing from TCRdb's copy, which holds only in-frame ones; the method was immunoSEQ multiplex PCR. The sample contains about 60,000 clones, more than 65% of which appear only once. Sequenced material: peripheral blood. Receptors originate from a human donor in a cohort sampled during active COVID-19.

The rearrangement joins TRBV3-1 (or the pseudogene TRBV3-2) to TRBJ1-2, with a possible D match to TRBD1 (5 bases). The CDR3 has 15 amino acids. Germline values: CDR1 LGHDT, CDR2 YNNKEL (reference sequence). The germline V and J ends were trimmed by 0 bases and 4 bases, with 12 bases remaining between them. DNA of the CDR3: TGTGCCAGCAGCCAAGATCACAGGTTGGGCTATGGCTACACCTTC. Its translation: CASSQDHRLGYGYTF.

The chain links TRBV12-5 to TRBJ1-5, with 7 bases fitting TRBD1. The CDR3 length is 17 residues. Germline CDR1 is LGHNT and CDR2 is FRNRAP. With V trimmed by 0 bases and J by 1 base, 6 bases remained unmatched. As DNA, the CDR3 is TGTGCTAGTGGTTTGGTACTTGGGGGACAGAGCAATCAGCCCCAGCATTTT. Encoded protein: CASGLVLGGQSNQPQHF.

J is TRBJ1-1 and V is TRBV5-1; D remains ambiguous. Germline V lookup: CDR1 SGHRS, CDR2 YFSETQ. V was clipped by 0 bases and J by 11 bases, with 14 bases between them. The CDR3 is 13 amino acids. The CDR3 DNA is TGCGCCAGCAGCTTGGAAGAAGCCTCGAAGGCTTTCTTT. This encodes CASSLEEASKAFF.

V usage is TRBV5-1 and J usage is TRBJ1-2; D might be TRBD1 (5 bases). V was trimmed by 1 base and J by 6 bases, leaving 13 bases between them. The germline CDR1 and CDR2 sequences are SGHRS and YFSETQ. The CDR3 length is 14 residues. CDR3 residues: CASSLQGRVDGYTF. CDR3 DNA: TGCGCCAGCAGCTTGCAGGGTAGGGTTGATGGCTACACCTTC.

This rearrangement joins TRBV11-3 to TRBJ2-7; 9 nucleotides line up with TRBD1. CDR1 and CDR2 from the germline V gene are SGHNT and YENEEA. This CDR3 is built from 14 residues. Trimming removed 4 bases from V and 5 bases from J; junction bases left unmatched: 6. CDR3 amino acids: CASSSGTGFDEQYF. The CDR3, as DNA: TGTGCCAGCAGCTCCGGGACAGGGTTTGACGAGCAGTACTTC.

J is TRBJ2-2 and V is TRBV7-9; D not certain. Looked up from germline, CDR1 is SEHNR and CDR2 is FQNEAQ (reference sequence). With 5 bases removed from V and 1 base from J, the gap between germline ends came to 2 bases. CDR3 length: 12 residues. CDR3 protein: CASSLNTGELFF. DNA for the CDR3: TGTGCCAGCAGCCTGAACACCGGGGAGCTGTTTTTT.

The rearrangement joins TRBV7-9 to TRBJ1-6; unclear D gene. The germline V and J ends were trimmed by 6 bases and 0 bases, with 9 bases remaining between them. The CDR3 runs 15 residues. Germline lookup yields CDR1 SEHNR and CDR2 FQNEAQ (reference sequence). The DNA for the CDR3 is TGTGCCAGCAGTGGTGGGAGCTCCTATAATTCACCCCTCCACTTT. It is translated as CASSGGSSYNSPLHF.

The genes are TRBV4-1 and TRBJ1-1, with D maybe TRBD1 (5 bases). The V end was cut by 3 bases, the J end by 10 bases, with 21 bases between. CDR1 MGHRA and CDR2 YSYEKL come from the germline V gene. The length of the CDR3 is 15 residues. The CDR3 sequence: CASSQTRDSWYGAFF. CDR3 bases: TGCGCCAGCAGCCAGACCCGGGACTCCTGGTATGGAGCTTTCTTT.

The count of this clone is one. V usage is TRBV5-5 and J usage is TRBJ2-1; 13 bases agree with TRBD2. Germline V gene lookup returns CDR1 SGHKS and CDR2 YYEKEE (reference sequence). The ends lost 4 bases at V and 11 bases at J; junction bases unmatched: 9. The CDR3 contains 15 residues. DNA of the CDR3: TGTGCCAGCAGCGGCTCCGGGACTAGCGGGATACAGCAGTTCTTC. Translating gives CASSGSGTSGIQQFF. Using reference TRBV5-5 and TRBJ2-1 for the parts outside the CDR3, the full variable domain is DAGVTQSPTHLIKTRGQQVTLRCSPISGHKSVSWYQQVLGQGPQFIFQYYEKEERGRGNFPDRFSARQFPNYSSELNVNALLLGDSALYLCASSGSGTSGIQQFFGPGTRLTVL.

A few counts support this clone. The chain joins TRBV7-2 to TRBJ1-1, with 7 bases lining up with TRBD1. Losses at the gene ends were 4 bases for V and 4 bases for J; bases not matched to a gene: 6. The CDR3 runs to 14 residues. Germline V gene data show CDR1 as SGHTA and CDR2 as FQGNSA. Here the CDR3 reads CASSSTGTSTEAFF. As DNA, the CDR3 is TGTGCCAGCAGCTCGACAGGGACGAGCACTGAAGCTTTCTTT.

V usage is TRBV29-1 and J usage is TRBJ2-5; 8 bases are a match to TRBD2. Germline V CDR1 and CDR2: SQVTM, ANQGSEA. Germline trimming cut 5 bases from V and 5 bases from J; bases unmatched to any gene: 10. The length of the CDR3 is 14 residues. This chain's CDR3 is CSVKMGSGAETQYF. Here the CDR3 DNA reads TGCAGCGTTAAAATGGGTAGCGGGGCGGAGACCCAGTACTTC.